The TCR beta chain described here comes from a study of post-analysis software for immune sequencing data. At the level of the study: The study covered relapsing-remitting, secondary progressive and progressive-relapsing courses of multiple sclerosis.

In regard to this clonotype: Its antigen is as yet unknown. One base away lies a much larger clone, so this may be a sequencing read error.

Germline V CDR1 and CDR2: MDHEN, SYDVKM. V lost 3 bases to trimming and J lost 3 bases; unmatched junction nucleotides: 2. This CDR3 spans 13 amino acids. Carried by the TCR beta cDNA libraries were unique molecular identifiers. Between roughly 0.95 and 10 million T cells gave rise to around 500,000 cDNA molecules. TCRdb reprocessed the PCR reads with MiXCR, giving one entry per CDR3 protein. Of 380,000 or so distinct CDR3 sequences listed, less than 40% were seen once; the top ten hold about an eighth. Findings and caveats of the study: Analysis by F measure revealed that same-batch samples clustered strongly together. Among 4 or 5 TRBV segments more frequent in patients than controls were TRBV5-6, TRBV5-1 and TRBV20-1. In multiple sclerosis, normalized Chao1 diversity was significantly below that of controls.

Material for sequencing was blood. The sequence derives from a girl under 18 with multiple sclerosis. V gene TRBV28 combines with J gene TRBJ2-7; 7 nucleotides agree with TRBD2. CDR3 in amino acids: CASSLCGSYEQYF. The CDR3 nucleotides read TGTGCCAGCAGTTTGTGCGGGAGCTACGAGCAGTACTTC.